This T cell receptor (beta chain) was obtained from a study of post-analysis software for immune sequencing data. Study observations and caveats: Controls showed lower frequencies than patients for five TRBV segments, and TRBV5-6, TRBV5-1 and TRBV20-1 were among these. Those samples that were prepared in the same batch co-clustered strongly by F measure.

Germline-derived CDR1 and CDR2 are SGHRS and YFSETQ. This CDR3 has 15 amino acids. V was pared by 2 bases and J by 0 bases, with 11 bases between. Unique molecular identifiers were built into the TCR beta cDNA libraries. TCRdb used MiXCR to reprocess the PCR reads, holding one entry per CDR3 protein. The sample holds 800,000 to 950,000 distinct CDR3 sequences, about 57% seen once. Note on this clonotype: The target antigen is unknown.

This receptor was taken from a girl between 10 and 17 years old with multiple sclerosis. What was sequenced was blood. The V gene is TRBV5-1, the J gene TRBJ1-1; a weak D match, TRBD1 (6 bases). CDR3 DNA: TGCGCCAGCAGCTTTCAGGGGCCGGTGAACACTGAAGCTTTCTTT. As protein: CASSFQGPVNTEAFF.